A selection of T cell receptor beta chains follows, all from one sample in a study of CD8+ T cells in alopecia areata. Some clones are missing from TCRdb's copy, which holds only in-frame ones; the method was immunoSEQ multiplex PCR. The sample holds some 20,000 clones, approximately 60% seen once. Sequencing was performed on CD4+ Tregs sorted from blood. All receptors derive from a human donor with alopecia areata. Both conserved end residues are part of each CDR3. A D gene is named only where the DNA matches it firmly. Part of the rows lack a size; the others show once, few, many or a class for expanded clones.

.	TRBV5-1	TRBJ2-7	.	TGCGCCAGCAGCTTGATTCGTCGTTCAGGGGTGAATTCCACCTACGAGCAGTACTTC	CASSLIRRSGVNSTYEQYF
.	TRBV5-1	TRBJ2-7	once	TGCGCCAGCAGCTTGCAGGGCGAGCAGTACTTC	CASSLQGEQYF
.	TRBV5-1	TRBJ1-3	.	TGCGCCAGCAGCTTGGGGGCTCCTCTCTCTGGAAACACCATATATTTT	CASSLGAPLSGNTIYF
.	TRBV10-1	TRBJ1-1	once	TGCGCCAGCATCGGACAGAAGAACACTGAAGCTTTCTTT	CASIGQKNTEAFF
.	TRBV5-1	TRBJ2-3	.	TGCGCCAGCAGCTTGGCGCGGCGCACAGATACGCAGTATTTT	CASSLARRTDTQYF
TRBD2	TRBV30	TRBJ2-7	.	TGTGCCTGGAGTGTATTGGGACTAGCGGGAGTTCAGTACTTC	CAWSVLGLAGVQYF
TRBD2	TRBV7-3	TRBJ2-1	.	TGTGCCAGCAGCAGTAGCGGGGGTCACAATGAGCAGTTCTTC	CASSSSGGHNEQFF
.	TRBV28	TRBJ2-1	few	TGTGCCAGCAGTTTAACGGGGGCCTACAATGAGCAGTTCTTC	CASSLTGAYNEQFF
.	TRBV5-1	TRBJ2-5	.	TGCGCCAGCAGCTCCGGGGTTTTTTATTCGGAGACCCAGTACTTC	CASSSGVFYSETQYF
.	TRBV21-1	TRBJ2-7	once	TGTGCCAGCATGGAGGTCGTATGGGAGCAGTACTTC	CASMEVVWEQYF
.	TRBV27	TRBJ2-1	.	TGTGCCAGCAGCCGTTCTTTCACCAGGGTTCTTGCGGGAAATGAGCAGTTCTTC	CASSRSFTRVLAGNEQFF
TRBD1	TRBV29-1	TRBJ2-2	few	TGCAGCGTGGAAAGGGGGCTGGGCACCGGGGAGCTGTTTTTT	CSVERGLGTGELFF
TRBD1	TRBV5-1	TRBJ1-1	few	TGCGCCAGCAGCCCCAGGGGGCTTGACACTGAAGCTTTCTTT	CASSPRGLDTEAFF
TRBD2	TRBV20-1	TRBJ2-7	.	TGCAGTGCCACTAGCGACGAGCAGTACTTC	CSATSDEQYF
.	TRBV5-5	TRBJ1-5	few	TGTGCCAGCAGCTTGACAGGCCGGAACCAGCAGCCCCAGCATTTT	CASSLTGRNQQPQHF
.	TRBV19	TRBJ1-1	.	TGTGCCAGTTCCCCCTCCGGCGGGAGAAACACTGAAGCTTTCTTT	CASSPSGGRNTEAFF
.	TRBV29-1	TRBJ1-1	few	TGCACATCTCGGGCAGGATCTAAGGAAGCTTTCTTT	CTSRAGSKEAFF
.	TRBV25-1	TRBJ2-7	.	TGTGCCAGCTCTCTACCCGGGCCCCAATCGAGCGAGCAGTACTTC	CASSLPGPQSSEQYF
.	TRBV6-6	TRBJ1-1	.	TGTGCCAGCCTGGGGGGGACTGAAGCTTTCTTT	CASLGGTEAFF
TRBD1	TRBV7-9	TRBJ2-3	.	TGTGCCAGCGGAATCTTCAGGGGGCTCTCAGATACGCAGTATTTT	CASGIFRGLSDTQYF
TRBD1	TRBV6-5	TRBJ1-6	.	TGTGCCAGCAGACAGGGGGCGCCTAATTCACCCCTCCACTTT	CASRQGAPNSPLHF
.	TRBV21-1	TRBJ2-3	.	TGTGCCAGCAGCATACTCCGGGACAGGGGTGGAGATACGCAGTATTTT	CASSILRDRGGDTQYF
TRBD1	TRBV27	TRBJ2-1	few	TGTGCCAGCAACCACAGGGGTTTGCCTACATATGAGCAGTTCTTC	CASNHRGLPTYEQFF
TRBD1	TRBV30	TRBJ1-1	.	TGTGCCTCCGGACAGGGAAGTATGAACACTGAAGCTTTCTTT	CASGQGSMNTEAFF
.	TRBV19	TRBJ2-1	.	TGTGCCAGTAGTATAGGGATTGCCTACAATGAGCAGTTCTTC	CASSIGIAYNEQFF
TRBD1	TRBV7-2	TRBJ1-2	.	TGTGCCAGCAGCTTTGGACCTGACAGGGACTATGGCTACACCTTC	CASSFGPDRDYGYTF
.	TRBV18	TRBJ1-2	.	TGTGCCAGCTCACCGGCATCCAGATGGGGCGGCTACACCTTC	CASSPASRWGGYTF
.	TRBV5-1	TRBJ2-2	.	TGCGCCTCCCAGGTCGGAGACACCGGGGAGCTGTTTTTT	CASQVGDTGELFF
.	TRBV2	TRBJ2-3	.	TGTGCCAGCAGTGAACGTGGCAGGACAGATACGCAGTATTTT	CASSERGRTDTQYF
.	TRBV6-6	TRBJ2-7	.	TGTGCCAGCAGTTACTCTAACGGTGCCTACGAGCAGTACTTC	CASSYSNGAYEQYF
.	TRBV30	TRBJ1-6	.	TGTGCCTGGAGTGTATCTACTTCACCCCTCCACTTT	CAWSVSTSPLHF
.	TRBV6-6	TRBJ1-5	.	TGTGCCACCGAGGCCTATAGCAATCAGCCCCAGCATTTT	CATEAYSNQPQHF
.	TRBV5-1	TRBJ1-5	.	TGCGCCAGCAGCTGGGATGTAGAGCAGCCCCAGCATTTT	CASSWDVEQPQHF
.	TRBV4-1	TRBJ2-5	.	TGCGCCAGCAGCCGCAGGGACCAAGAGACCCAGTACTTC	CASSRRDQETQYF
.	TRBV7-2	TRBJ1-2	.	TGTGCCAGCAGCTTAGTTAGGGGGGGCTATGGCTACACCTTC	CASSLVRGGYGYTF
TRBD1	TRBV28	TRBJ2-7	.	TGTGCCAGCAGTCGGGACAGGGGGCTGCGTCGGGAGCAGTACTTC	CASSRDRGLRREQYF
.	TRBV7-2	TRBJ2-5	.	TGTGCCAGCAGCACTAGCGAGACCCAGTACTTC	CASSTSETQYF
.	TRBV27	TRBJ2-7	.	TGTGCCAGCAGTACGTTCAAAGCCATACCCCCCTACGAGCAGTACTTC	CASSTFKAIPPYEQYF
TRBD1	TRBV5-1	TRBJ1-2	.	TGCGCCAGCAGCGGAGGGACAGGGGGCGGCGGCTACACCTTC	CASSGGTGGGGYTF
.	TRBV7-9	TRBJ2-1	.	TGTGCCAGCAGCTCAAACCCTCGGGAGACTTACAATGAGCAGTTCTTC	CASSSNPRETYNEQFF
.	TRBV7-2	TRBJ1-2	.	TGTGCCAGCAGCTTACATATGGGGGGAAAGGGTGGCTACACCTTC	CASSLHMGGKGGYTF
TRBD2	TRBV9	TRBJ2-2	.	TGTGCCAGCAGCGTAGGCCAGCGGGAGTACACCGGGGAGCTGTTTTTT	CASSVGQREYTGELFF
TRBD1	TRBV6-5	TRBJ2-3	.	TGTGCCAGCAGTCAGACAGGGACGCAGTATTTT	CASSQTGTQYF
TRBD2	TRBV28	TRBJ2-1	.	TGTGCCAGCAGTTCCCCCCTCCGACTAGCGGGGGGGGACAATGAGCAGTTCTTC	CASSSPLRLAGGDNEQFF
.	TRBV28	TRBJ2-3	.	TGTGCCAGCAGCCCTGGGGGCAGGGGATATAGCACAGATACGCAGTATTTT	CASSPGGRGYSTDTQYF